This T cell receptor (beta chain) was sequenced during a study of blood T cells in healthy people across ages. Primers used in a second PCR of about 7 to 12 cycles were a sample-barcoded 5' primer and a J-beta primer mix. TCRdb called the 5' RACE reads again in MiXCR, with one record for every CDR3 protein. The repertoire holds 800,000 or so distinct CDR3 sequences, with around 25% as singletons. This sample was also put to use in a study of T cells of mothers and their children.

This receptor was identified in a boy younger than 18 in good health. Material: blood.

In DNA form, the CDR3 reads TGTGCCAGCAGCCTCGGTAGGGACGCTCTCGGCGGGGCCAAAAACATTCAGTACTTC. Translated, it gives CASSLGRDALGGAKNIQYF. The chain uses TRBV7-2 and TRBJ2-4; either TRBD1 or TRBD2 may fit D (5 bases each). Germline V lookup: CDR1 SGHTA, CDR2 FQGNSA. The CDR3 runs to 19 residues. V was pared by 5 bases and J by 1 base, with 24 bases between.